The next 3 T cell receptor beta chains were all read from a single sample in a study of T cells in Graves' hyperthyroidism and ophthalmopathy. RNA transcripts gave rise to amplified TCR beta CDR3 regions. First-round RT-PCR with HTBI primers amplified the TCR CDR3 region. TCRdb independently ran MiXCR on the multiplex PCR reads; one entry per CDR3 protein. The profile shows hundreds of thousands of distinct CDR3 sequences, around a third of them singletons. Input material: blood. These receptors were obtained from a woman aged 40 to 49 with Graves' hyperthyroidism.

This clonotype was detected only a few times. The CDR3 DNA reads TGTGCCAGCTCTGGACAGGGGGGGGGGCCCCTCCACTTT. Residues: CASSGQGGGPLHF. The gene calls are TRBV7-2 and TRBJ1-6; 10 bases are shared with TRBD1. The CDR3 loop spans 13 amino acids. The V gene end was trimmed by 8 bases and the J gene end by 13 bases; junction bases not matched to a gene: 8. From germline, CDR1 is SGHTA and CDR2 FQGNSA.

A single count supports this clonotype. Possible read error: a much larger clone is one base away. The rearrangement uses TRBV19 and TRBJ1-1; unclear D gene. The CDR3 length is 12 residues. Germline CDR1 is LNHDA and CDR2 is SQIVND (reference sequence). Deletions cut 3 bases from V and 6 bases from J, with 8 bases between. CDR3 loop: CASSIEWAEAFF. In DNA, the CDR3 is TGTGCCAGTAGTATTGAGTGGGCTGAAGCTTTCTTT.

V gene TRBV19 combines with J gene TRBJ1-1; 8 nucleotides line up with TRBD1. The CDR3 is 15 residues long. V lost 7 bases and J lost 0; bases outside the gene matches: 7. CDR1 LNHDA and CDR2 SQIVND come from the germline V gene (reference sequence). The CDR3 coding sequence is TGTGCCAGTATTTTCCAGGGGGCGATGAACACTGAAGCTTTCTTT. Amino acids: CASIFQGAMNTEAFF.